This T cell receptor (beta chain) was identified during a study of beta chain features in type 1 diabetes. Study observations and caveats: Healthy donors had naive, central memory and Treg TCRB repertoires that appeared less similar than those seen among patients. TCRB CDR3 length was moderately but significantly reduced in all four CD4+ subsets of Type 1 diabetes patients.

Of the isolated RNA, all was reverse transcribed, and so the sequenced material was expressed TCRB transcripts. Here immunoSEQ multiplex PCR was the method, and the copy in TCRdb shows in-frame clones only, minus some. Of 200,000 to 300,000 clones listed, 20% are singletons. The germline CDR1 and CDR2 sequences are MNHEY and SMNVEV (reference sequence). The CDR3 runs 13 residues. Trimming removed 3 bases at V and 7 bases at J, with 12 bases between. A few counts support this clone. Its antigen is not identified. Sequenced material: naive CD4+ T cells from blood. V gene TRBV27 combines with J gene TRBJ1-2; D unclear. The sequence was obtained from a woman in her 40s with type 1 diabetes. The CDR3 DNA reads TGTGCCAGCAGTTTTGAGGGATGGGTTGGCTACACCTTC. Protein product: CASSFEGWVGYTF.